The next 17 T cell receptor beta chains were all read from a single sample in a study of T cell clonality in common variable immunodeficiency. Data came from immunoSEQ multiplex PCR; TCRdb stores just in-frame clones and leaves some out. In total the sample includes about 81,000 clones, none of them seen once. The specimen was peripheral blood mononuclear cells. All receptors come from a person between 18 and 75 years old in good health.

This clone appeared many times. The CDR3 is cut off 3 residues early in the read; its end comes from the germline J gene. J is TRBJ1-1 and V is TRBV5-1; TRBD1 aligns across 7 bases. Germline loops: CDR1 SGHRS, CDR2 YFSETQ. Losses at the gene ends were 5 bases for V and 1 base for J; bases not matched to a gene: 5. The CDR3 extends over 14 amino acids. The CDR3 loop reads CASRLRQGNTEAFF. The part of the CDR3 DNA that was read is TGCGCCAGCAGATTACGACAGGGGAACACTGAA.

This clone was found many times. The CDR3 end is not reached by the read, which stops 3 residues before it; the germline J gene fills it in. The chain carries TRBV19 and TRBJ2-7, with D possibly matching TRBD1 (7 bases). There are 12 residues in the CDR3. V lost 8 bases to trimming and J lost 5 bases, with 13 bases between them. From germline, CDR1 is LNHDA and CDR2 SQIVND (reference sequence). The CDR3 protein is CASGGTVNEQYF. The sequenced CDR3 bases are TGTGCCAGTGGCGGGACAGTTAACGAG.

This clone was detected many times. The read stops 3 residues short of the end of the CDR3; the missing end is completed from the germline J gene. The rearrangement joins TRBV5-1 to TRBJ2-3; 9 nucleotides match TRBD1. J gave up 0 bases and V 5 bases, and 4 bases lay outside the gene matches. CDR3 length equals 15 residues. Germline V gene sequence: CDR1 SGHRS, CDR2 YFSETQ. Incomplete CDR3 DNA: TGCGCCAGCAGATCGACAGGGGGAAGCACAGATACG. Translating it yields CASRSTGGSTDT. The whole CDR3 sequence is CASRSTGGSTDTQYF. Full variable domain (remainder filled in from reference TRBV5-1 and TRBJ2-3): KAGVTQTPRYLIKTRGQQVTLSCSPISGHRSVSWYQQTPGQGLQFLFEYFSETQRNKGNFPGRFSGRQFSNSRSEMNVSTLELGDSALYLCASRSTGGSTDTQYFGPGTRLTVL.

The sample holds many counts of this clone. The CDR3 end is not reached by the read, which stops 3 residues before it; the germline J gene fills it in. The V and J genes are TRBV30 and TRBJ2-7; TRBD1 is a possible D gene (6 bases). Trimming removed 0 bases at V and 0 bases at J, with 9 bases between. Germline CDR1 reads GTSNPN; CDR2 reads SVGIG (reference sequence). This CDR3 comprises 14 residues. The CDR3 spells CAWSVLQGSYEQYF. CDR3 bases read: TGTGCCTGGAGTGTACTACAGGGCTCCTACGAG. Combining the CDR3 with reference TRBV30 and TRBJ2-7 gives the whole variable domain SQTIHQWPATLVQPVGSPLSLECTVEGTSNPNLYWYRQAAGRGLQLLFYSVGIGQISSEVPQNLSASRPQDRQFILSSKKLLLSDSGFYLCAWSVLQGSYEQYFGPGTRLTVT.

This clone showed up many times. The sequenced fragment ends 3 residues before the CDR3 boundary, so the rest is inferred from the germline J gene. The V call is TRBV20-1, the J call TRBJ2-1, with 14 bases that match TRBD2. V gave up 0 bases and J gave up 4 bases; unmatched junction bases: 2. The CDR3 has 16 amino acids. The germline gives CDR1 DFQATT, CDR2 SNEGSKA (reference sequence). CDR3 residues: CSARDGTSGSYNEQFF. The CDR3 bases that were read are TGCAGTGCTAGAGATGGGACTAGCGGGAGTTACAATGAG.

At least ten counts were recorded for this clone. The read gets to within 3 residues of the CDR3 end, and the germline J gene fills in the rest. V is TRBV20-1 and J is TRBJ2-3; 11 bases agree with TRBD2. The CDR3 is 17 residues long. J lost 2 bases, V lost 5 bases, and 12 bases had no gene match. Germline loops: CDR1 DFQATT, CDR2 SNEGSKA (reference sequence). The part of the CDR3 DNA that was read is TGCAGTGCTTACCAGGTGACTAGCGGGGCATTCACAGATACG. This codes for CSAYQVTSGAFTDT. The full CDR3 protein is CSAYQVTSGAFTDTQYF.

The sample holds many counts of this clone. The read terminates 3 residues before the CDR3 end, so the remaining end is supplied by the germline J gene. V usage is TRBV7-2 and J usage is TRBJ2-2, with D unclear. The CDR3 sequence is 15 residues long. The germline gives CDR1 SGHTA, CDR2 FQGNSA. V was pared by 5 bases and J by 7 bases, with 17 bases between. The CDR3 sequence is CASSKREVGGGELFF. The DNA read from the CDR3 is TGTGCCAGCAGCAAAAGAGAGGTTGGCGGCGGGGAG.

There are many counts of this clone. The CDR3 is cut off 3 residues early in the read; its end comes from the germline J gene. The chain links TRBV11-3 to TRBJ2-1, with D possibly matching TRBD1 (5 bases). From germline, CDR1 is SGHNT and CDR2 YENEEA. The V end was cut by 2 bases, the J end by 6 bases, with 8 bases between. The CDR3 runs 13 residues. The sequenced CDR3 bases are TGTGCCAGCAGCTTACAGGGAACCAATGAG. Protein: CASSLQGTNE. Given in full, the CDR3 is CASSLQGTNEQFF.

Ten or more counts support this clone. The CDR3 sequence is CASSILGGGVTDTQYF. CDR3 DNA, as far as it was read: TGTGCCAGTAGTATCCTTGGGGGGGGAGTCACAGATACG. V is TRBV19 and J is TRBJ2-3, with TRBD2 matching over 7 bases. The read ends 3 residues before the CDR3 terminus; that terminus is restored from the germline J gene. Losses at the gene ends were 3 bases for V and 2 bases for J; bases not matched to a gene: 8. Per germline, CDR1 LNHDA and CDR2 SQIVND (reference sequence). The CDR3 contains 16 residues.

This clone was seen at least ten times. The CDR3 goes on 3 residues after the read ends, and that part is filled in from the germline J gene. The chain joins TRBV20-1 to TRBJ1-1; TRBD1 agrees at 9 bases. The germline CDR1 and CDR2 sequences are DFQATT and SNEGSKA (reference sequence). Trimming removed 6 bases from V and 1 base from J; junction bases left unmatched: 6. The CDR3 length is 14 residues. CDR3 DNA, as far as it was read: TGCAGTGCAAGGACAGGGGCGTCGAACACTGAA. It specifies CSARTGASNTE. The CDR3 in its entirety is CSARTGASNTEAFF.

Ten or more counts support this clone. CDR3 DNA (partial): TGTGCCACCAGCAGAGACAGGGGCGACTACAATGAG. Amino acid sequence: CATSRDRGDYNE. The whole CDR3 region reads CATSRDRGDYNEQFF. The chain combines TRBV15 with TRBJ2-1; D might be TRBD1 (6 bases). The read halts 3 residues ahead of the CDR3 end, with the missing end drawn from the germline J gene. There are 15 residues in the CDR3. CDR1 is LNHNV, CDR2 YYDKDF, per germline (reference sequence). Trimming shortened V by 0 bases and J by 3 bases, and 9 bases separated the two germline ends.

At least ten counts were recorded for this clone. The CDR3 reads CASSWTGGYEQYF. The CDR3 bases that were read are TGTGCCAGCAGCTGGACAGGGGGCTACGAG. The V and J genes are TRBV11-2 and TRBJ2-7, with TRBD1 matching over 10 bases. Coverage ceases 3 residues before the CDR3 finishes, and the germline J gene fills in the end. Germline V gene data show CDR1 as SGHAT and CDR2 as FQNNGV. The CDR3 totals 13 residues. The V and J ends lost 4 bases and 3 bases, in that order; junction bases with no gene match: 0.

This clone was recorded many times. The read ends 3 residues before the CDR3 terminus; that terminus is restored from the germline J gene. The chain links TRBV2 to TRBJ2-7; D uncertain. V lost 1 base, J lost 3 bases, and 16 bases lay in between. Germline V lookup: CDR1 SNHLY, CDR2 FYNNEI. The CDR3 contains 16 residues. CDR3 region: CASSEGPPRVGYEQYF. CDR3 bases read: TGTGCCAGCAGTGAAGGGCCCCCAAGGGTGGGCTACGAG.

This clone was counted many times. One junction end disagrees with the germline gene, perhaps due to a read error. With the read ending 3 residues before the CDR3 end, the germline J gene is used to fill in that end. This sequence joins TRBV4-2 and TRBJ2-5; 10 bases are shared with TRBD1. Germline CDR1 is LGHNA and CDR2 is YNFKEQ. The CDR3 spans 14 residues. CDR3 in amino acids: CASSRGQGLETQYF. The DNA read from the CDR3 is TGCGCCAGCAGCCGGGGACAGGGGTTGGAGACC.

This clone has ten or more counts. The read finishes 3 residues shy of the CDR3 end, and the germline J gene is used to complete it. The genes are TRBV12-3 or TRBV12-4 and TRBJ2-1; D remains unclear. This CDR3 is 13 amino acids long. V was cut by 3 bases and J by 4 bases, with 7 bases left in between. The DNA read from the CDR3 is TGTGCCAGCAGTTTTGCGGCGTACAATGAG. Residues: CASSFAAYNE. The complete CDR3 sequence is CASSFAAYNEQFF.

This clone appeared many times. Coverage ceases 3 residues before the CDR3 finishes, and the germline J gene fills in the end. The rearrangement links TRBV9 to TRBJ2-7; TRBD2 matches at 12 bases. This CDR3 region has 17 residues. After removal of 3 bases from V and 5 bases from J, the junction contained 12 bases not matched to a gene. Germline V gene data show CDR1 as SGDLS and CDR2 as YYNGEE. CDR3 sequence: CASSAQGLAGPGDEQYF. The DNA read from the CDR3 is TGTGCCAGCAGCGCTCAGGGACTAGCGGGCCCTGGGGACGAG.

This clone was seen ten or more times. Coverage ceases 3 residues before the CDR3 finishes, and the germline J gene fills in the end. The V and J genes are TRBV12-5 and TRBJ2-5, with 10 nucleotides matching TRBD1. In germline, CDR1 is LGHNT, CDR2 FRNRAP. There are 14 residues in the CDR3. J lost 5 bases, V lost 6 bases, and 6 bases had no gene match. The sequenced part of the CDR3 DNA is TGTGCTAGTGGCAGAGGGGACAGGGGTGAGACC. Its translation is CASGRGDRGET. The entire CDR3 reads CASGRGDRGETQYF.